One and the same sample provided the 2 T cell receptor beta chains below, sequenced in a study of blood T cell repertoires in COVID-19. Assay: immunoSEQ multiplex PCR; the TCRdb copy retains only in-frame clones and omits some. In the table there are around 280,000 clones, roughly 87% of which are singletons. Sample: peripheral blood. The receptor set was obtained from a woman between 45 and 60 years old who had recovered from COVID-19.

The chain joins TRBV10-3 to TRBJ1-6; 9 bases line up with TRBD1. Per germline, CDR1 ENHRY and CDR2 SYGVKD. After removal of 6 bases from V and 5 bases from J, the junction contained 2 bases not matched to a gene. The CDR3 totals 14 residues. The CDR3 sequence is CAIRQGANNSPLHF. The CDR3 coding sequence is TGTGCCATCAGACAGGGGGCGAATAATTCACCCCTCCACTTT.

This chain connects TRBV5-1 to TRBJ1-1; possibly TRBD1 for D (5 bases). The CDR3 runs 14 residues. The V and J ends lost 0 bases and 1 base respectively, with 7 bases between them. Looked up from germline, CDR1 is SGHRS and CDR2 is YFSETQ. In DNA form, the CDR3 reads TGCGCCAGCAGCTTGGGCAGGGCGAACACTGAAGCTTTCTTT. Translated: CASSLGRANTEAFF.